The T cell receptor beta chain described here comes from a study of shared clonotypes between healthy human individuals. Study-level information: Donors had three CD4 naive, three CD4 memory, two CD8 naive and one CD8 memory plate apiece.

Trimming left V 8 bases short and J 3 bases short, with 14 bases between. CDR1 and CDR2 from the germline V gene are GTSNPN and SVGIG (reference sequence). The CDR3 runs 12 residues. Sequencing was performed with immunoSEQ multiplex PCR; in TCRdb, only in-frame clones are kept and a portion is missing. The data hold approximately 320,000 clones, with around 90% observed a single time. Only Caucasian adults living in Nashville, Tennessee served as donors. The rearrangement uses TRBV30 and TRBJ2-7, with D perhaps matching TRBD1 (6 bases). The sequence came from a man in his late teens or twenties in good health. The sample taken for sequencing was memory CD8+ T cells sorted from blood. Subset here: CD45RO+ cells pooled with CCR7-negative TemRA cells. The CDR3 DNA sequence: TGTGCCCAGGGGAGTGACAACTACGAGCAGTACTTC. It specifies CAQGSDNYEQYF.